This T cell receptor (beta chain) emerged from a study of T cell repertoires in cytomegalovirus infection (dated by TCRdb to between 2018 and 2021). For context, the study as a whole: The peptide stimulations were aimed at well-studied HLA-B-restricted epitopes as well as recently identified HLA-C-restricted CMV epitopes, whose presentation resists viral immunomodulation. Donor HLA type was relevant to the analysis, as public TCR beta signatures indicated carriage of CMV infection together with the matching HLA type. Study-level results and caveats: In both this cohort and an independent 352-donor cohort, the cumulative frequency of public TCR beta family members distinguished carriers of CMV infection plus the relevant HLA type. The ex vivo response was dominated by HLA-C-restricted CMV-specific TCR beta clonotypes, which also provided the single most frequent clonotype in two of eight donors.

Note on this clonotype: Its antigen remains unidentified. No base qualities exist here, and no much larger clone lies one base off it.

What the treatment or condition label conveys for this sample: in vitro stimulation with specific CMV peptide epitopes to enrich CMV-specific T cells. These reads were obtained on an Illumina HiSeq 1500. Starting from the raw public reads, TCRdb applied fastp trimming at Q25, assembled clones with MiXCR and retained in-frame beta chains. Each CDR3 protein appears once, grouped with its most common genes and DNA. Across this sample there are about 830,000 distinct CDR3 sequences, with around a third seen only once. The ten top clones hold roughly 12% of the sample. The source is a human donor in good health (CMV status not recorded). Some clones in this sample may be carry-over from other donors' samples. This sample comprised cultured CD8+ T cells from PBMCs, obtained from culture after CMV antigen stimulation.

The CDR3 is CASSFPGQASHNQPQHF. The nucleotide sequence is TGTGCCAGCAGTTTCCCGGGACAGGCGAGTCACAATCAGCCCCAGCATTTT. The chain is assembled from TRBV6-6 and TRBJ1-5; the central 8 bases match TRBD1. Trimming removed 4 bases from V and 3 bases from J; the gene matches leave 11 bases unexplained. The CDR3 numbers 17 residues from cysteine through phenylalanine. The entry retains the CDR3 DNA only, 51 bases that are in frame from base 1. Sequences MNHNY (CDR1) and SVGAGI (CDR2) are obtained from the germline V gene (reference sequence).